A single sample is the source of the 8 T cell receptor beta chains below, sequenced in a study of sequential checkpoint blockade in melanoma. Stated treatment: randomized to nivolumab then ipilimumab (arm A) or the reverse (arm B). Sequencing was performed with immunoSEQ multiplex PCR; in TCRdb, only in-frame clones are kept and a portion is missing. This sample carries about 3,600 clones, roughly 35% of them seen once, and the ten largest clones take about 28%. The sample here was tumor tissue (inferred from file names), taken from a patient given nivolumab and ipilimumab in sequence. These receptors were taken from a human donor with melanoma.

This clone counts as medium-sized. This chain connects TRBV1 to TRBJ2-1. TRBV1 is marked as a pseudogene. The CDR3 extends over 15 amino acids. The CDR3 DNA is TGCGCCAGCAGCCAAGAAGTGACCTTCGTCAATGAGCAGTTCTTC. This codes for CASSQEVTFVNEQFF.

This clone was observed a handful of times. This rearrangement joins TRBV29-1 to TRBJ1-2; 9 nucleotides agree with TRBD1. The CDR3 contains 11 residues. Unmatched junction bases numbered 3, after V lost 7 bases and J lost 6 bases. Germline V gene sequence: CDR1 SQVTM, CDR2 ANQGSEA. DNA of the CDR3: TGCAGCGCTCGACAGGGGGATGGCTACACCTTC. Its protein is CSARQGDGYTF. Filled out from reference TRBV29-1 and TRBJ1-2, the complete variable domain reads SAVISQKPSRDICQRGTSLTIQCQVDSQVTMMFWYRQQPGQSLTLIATANQGSEATYESGFVIDKFPISRPNLTFSTLTVSNMSPEDSSIYLCSARQGDGYTFGSGTRLTVV.

The sample holds a few counts of this clone. The rearrangement links TRBV11-3 to TRBJ2-2; D gene ambiguous. CDR1 and CDR2 from the germline V gene are SGHNT and YENEEA. The CDR3 is 16 residues long. V lost 2 bases to trimming and J lost 4 bases, with 14 bases between them. This chain's CDR3 is CASSLMGRDTTGELFF. CDR3 sequence (DNA): TGTGCCAGCAGCTTAATGGGTAGGGATACCACCGGGGAGCTGTTTTTT.

The V call is TRBV30, the J call TRBJ2-3, with 10 bases aligning to TRBD1. Germline CDR1 reads GTSNPN; CDR2 reads SVGIG (reference sequence). V trimming: 5 bases; J trimming: 6 bases; junction bases outside the gene matches: 5. The CDR3 is 13 amino acids. The CDR3 loop is CAWDRQGADTQYF. The CDR3 DNA is TGTGCCTGGGACCGACAGGGGGCGGATACGCAGTATTTT.

In this sample, this clone turned up a few times. The rearrangement uses TRBV9 and TRBJ1-2; D may be TRBD1 (5 bases). In germline, CDR1 is SGDLS, CDR2 YYNGEE. Between the trimmed V and J ends, which lost 0 bases and 7 bases, there was a span of 19 bases. This CDR3 contains 16 residues. The CDR3 coding sequence is TGTGCCAGCAGCGTAGATGGAGAGCCAGGGTCCTCTGGCTACACCTTC. This gives the protein CASSVDGEPGSSGYTF.

The chain uses TRBV6-1 and TRBJ2-5; possible D gene TRBD1, 5 bases. The CDR3 consists of 15 residues. Trimming pared 1 base from V and 1 base from J, leaving 10 bases between. Germline CDR1 is MNHNS and CDR2 is SASEGT. The CDR3 protein is CASSEVQEIQETQYF. The CDR3 region has the DNA TGTGCCAGCAGTGAAGTACAGGAGATCCAAGAGACCCAGTACTTC.

CDR3 nucleotide sequence: TGTGCCAGCAGCCCAGGACAGAGCCGACTTCTACAAGAGACCCAGTACTTC. Its protein is CASSPGQSRLLQETQYF. The rearrangement links TRBV9 to TRBJ2-5; possible D gene TRBD1, 6 bases. Trimming stripped 4 bases from V and 2 bases from J, with 21 bases between. The germline gives CDR1 SGDLS, CDR2 YYNGEE. CDR3 length: 17 amino acids.

Relative to its sample, this clone is medium-sized. The J gene is TRBJ1-1, the V gene TRBV28; perhaps TRBD1 as D (5 bases). V was trimmed by 7 bases and J by 4 bases, leaving 13 bases between them. The germline V gene has CDR1 MDHEN and CDR2 SYDVKM. There are 13 residues in the CDR3. For the CDR3, the DNA is TGTGCCAGCACAAGGGGAAGGAGCACTGAAGCTTTCTTT. This gives the protein CASTRGRSTEAFF.